The next 18 T cell receptor beta chains were all read from a single sample in a study of T-cell memory formation after mild COVID-19. TCRdb processed the 5' RACE reads anew with MiXCR; each CDR3 protein has one entry. In the table there are 580,000 or so distinct CDR3 sequences, roughly a sixth of which are singletons. The sequencing input was PBMCs or a T cell subset sorted from them (not recorded which). Receptor source: an adult woman who had mild COVID-19 (a few samples of this study predate the infection). Cell type and time point are not known.

The V call is TRBV5-1, the J call TRBJ2-2, with D maybe TRBD1 (6 bases). The germline V and J ends were trimmed by 5 bases and 3 bases, with 11 bases remaining between them. Germline values: CDR1 SGHRS, CDR2 YFSETQ. The CDR3 consists of 14 residues. DNA for the CDR3: TGCGCCAGCAGGGCGTCAGGGGACACCGGGGAGCTGTTTTTT. Residues: CASRASGDTGELFF.

The J gene is TRBJ1-5, the V gene TRBV23-1; 8 bases are shared with TRBD1. TRBV23-1 has ORF status, its function being uncertain. Germline trimming cut 8 bases from V and 5 bases from J; bases unmatched to any gene: 11. The CDR3 is made up of 15 amino acids. CDR3 sequence: CASGLDRGGDQPQHF. DNA for the CDR3: TGCGCCAGCGGGCTCGACAGGGGAGGCGATCAGCCCCAGCATTTT.

A few counts support this clonotype. The CDR3 protein is CSVGDLSYNEQFF. The CDR3 DNA reads as TGCAGCGTCGGGGACTTATCCTACAATGAGCAGTTCTTC. This sequence joins TRBV29-1 and TRBJ2-1; D might be TRBD2 (6 bases). The CDR3 extends over 13 amino acids. The germline CDR1 and CDR2 sequences are SQVTM and ANQGSEA. Trimming took off 6 bases at V and 1 base at J, with 10 bases between the two ends.

V and J are TRBV29-1 and TRBJ1-1; D is possibly TRBD1 (5 bases). The CDR3 is 12 amino acids. Trimming cost V 6 bases and J 6 bases, with 14 bases left between them. Germline loops: CDR1 SQVTM, CDR2 ANQGSEA. The CDR3 DNA reads as TGCAGCGTGAAGACAGAATTCCCTGAAGCTTTCTTT. Translating gives CSVKTEFPEAFF.

This clonotype was picked up a small number of times. The rearrangement uses TRBV7-2 and TRBJ2-3, with no clear D. Germline V gene data show CDR1 as SGHTA and CDR2 as FQGNSA. This CDR3 has 16 residues. V was shortened by 2 bases and J by 5 bases, with 17 bases between the two germline ends. The CDR3 DNA reads as TGTGCCAGCAGCTTATCACCTCTAGGGATCAAAGATACGCAGTATTTT. This sequence encodes CASSLSPLGIKDTQYF.

The chain links TRBV27 to TRBJ2-2; D remains ambiguous. The CDR3 covers 13 residues. V dropped 6 bases and J dropped 4 bases, with 9 bases sitting between them. CDR1 is MNHEY, CDR2 SMNVEV, per germline (reference sequence). The CDR3, as DNA: TGTGCCAGCAGGGGCTTAGGCACCGGGGAGCTGTTTTTT. Translated: CASRGLGTGELFF.

V gene TRBV9 combines with J gene TRBJ1-4; D is unclear. The germline V gene has CDR1 SGDLS and CDR2 YYNGEE. The CDR3 totals 13 residues. Trimming took 0 bases from V and 14 from J, leaving 14 bases between them. The CDR3 sequence is CASSVGGGNQLFF. CDR3 in DNA: TGTGCCAGCAGCGTAGGAGGAGGAAATCAGCTGTTTTTT. Based on the CDR3 plus reference TRBV9 and TRBJ1-4, the full variable domain is DSGVTQTPKHLITATGQRVTLRCSPRSGDLSVYWYQQSLDQGLQFLIQYYNGEERAKGNILERFSAQQFPDLHSELNLSSLELGDSALYFCASSVGGGNQLFFGSGTQLSVL.

This sequence joins TRBV20-1 and TRBJ2-7; D is possibly TRBD1 or TRBD2 (5 bases each). The CDR3 loop spans 12 amino acids. The germline V and J ends were trimmed by 3 bases and 3 bases, with 9 bases remaining between them. The V gene's germline CDR1 is DFQATT and CDR2 SNEGSKA (reference sequence). The CDR3 DNA follows: TGCAGTGCTAGCGGGGCGAACTACGAGCAGTACTTC. Amino acids: CSASGANYEQYF.

This clonotype was recorded a few times. The rearrangement uses TRBV4-2 and TRBJ2-7; 9 bases are a match to TRBD2. The V gene end was trimmed by 0 bases and the J gene end by 7 bases; junction bases not matched to a gene: 10. Germline V lookup: CDR1 LGHNA, CDR2 YNFKEQ. The CDR3 is 16 residues long. In DNA form, the CDR3 reads TGTGCCAGCAGCCAAGAGCTCGCTAGCGGGGCTTGGGAGCAGTACTTC. It yields the protein CASSQELASGAWEQYF.

The chain carries TRBV6-5 and TRBJ2-2, with TRBD1 as a possible D gene (5 bases). The CDR3 length is 16 residues. V lost 0 bases and J lost 4, with 12 bases in between. The germline CDR1 and CDR2 sequences are MNHEY and SVGAGI. CDR3 coding DNA: TGTGCCAGCAGTTACTCTGGCAGGGCCCTCACCGGGGAGCTGTTTTTT. This codes for CASSYSGRALTGELFF.

The chain carries TRBV4-1 and TRBJ1-5; 7 positions match TRBD1. This CDR3 has 15 residues. Germline CDR1 MGHRA, CDR2 YSYEKL. The V segment lost 5 bases and the J segment 0 bases; nucleotides outside the gene matches: 4. The CDR3 protein is CASSEQGISNQPQHF. As DNA, the CDR3 is TGCGCCAGCAGCGAACAGGGGATTAGCAATCAGCCCCAGCATTTT.

The chain carries TRBV7-2 and TRBJ2-7, with TRBD1 identical over 9 bases. The CDR3 contains 12 residues. The trim removed 8 bases at V and 7 bases at J, leaving 6 bases unmatched. Germline CDR1 and CDR2: SGHTA and FQGNSA. CDR3 in DNA: TGTGCCAGCGGGACAGGGACTGGGGAGCAGTACTTC. It yields the protein CASGTGTGEQYF.

The chain combines TRBV6-2 or TRBV6-3 with TRBJ2-3; D remains ambiguous. The ends were cut back, 5 bases at V and 2 bases at J, with 14 bases in the middle. CDR1 MNHEY and CDR2 SVGEGT come from the germline V gene. The CDR3 loop spans 15 amino acids. CDR3 sequence (DNA): TGTGCCAGCAGTGGGATAGAAGTCACCACAGATACGCAGTATTTT. Residues: CASSGIEVTTDTQYF.

This clonotype was detected a few times. This chain connects TRBV12-3 or TRBV12-4 to TRBJ2-7; D remains ambiguous. CDR3 size: 13 residues. Trimming stripped 4 bases from V and 2 bases from J, with 9 bases between. CDR3 loop: CASSSSTPYEQYF. The CDR3 region has the DNA TGTGCCAGCAGTTCCTCGACACCCTACGAGCAGTACTTC.

This clonotype has a handful of counts. The gene calls are TRBV7-3 and TRBJ2-1, with 11 bases that match TRBD2. Germline V gene sequence: CDR1 SGHTA, CDR2 FQGTGA. The J segment lost 5 bases and the V segment lost 3 bases, leaving 3 bases of the junction unmatched. CDR3 length equals 15 residues. The chain's CDR3 is CASSFLAGGNNEQFF. The DNA for the CDR3 is TGTGCCAGCAGCTTCCTAGCGGGGGGAAACAATGAGCAGTTCTTC.

The CDR3 loop is CASSLFRDRKEKLFF. DNA for the CDR3: TGTGCCAGCAGCTTATTTCGTGACAGAAAAGAAAAACTGTTTTTT. The gene calls are TRBV7-4 and TRBJ1-4, with D maybe TRBD1 (5 bases). Deletions cut 2 bases from V and 8 bases from J, with 15 bases between. The length of the CDR3 is 15 residues. The germline V gene has CDR1 SGHVT and CDR2 SQSDAQ.

This clonotype was detected a few times. This chain connects TRBV7-9 to TRBJ1-1; 9 positions match TRBD1. Germline lookup yields CDR1 SEHNR and CDR2 FQNEAQ (reference sequence). Trimming took 5 bases from V and 0 from J; bases not matched to a gene: 7. The CDR3 totals 16 residues. The CDR3 loop is CASSEGTGIMNTEAFF. CDR3 nucleotides: TGTGCCAGCAGCGAGGGGACAGGGATTATGAACACTGAAGCTTTCTTT.

V and J are TRBV7-9 and TRBJ2-1; possibly TRBD1 for D (6 bases). The germline gives CDR1 SEHNR, CDR2 FQNEAQ (reference sequence). V lost 5 bases and J 12 bases, leaving 11 bases between the germline ends. This CDR3 contains 11 residues. CDR3 sequence: CASSHGQRQFF. The CDR3 DNA reads TGTGCCAGCAGCCACGGACAGCGGCAGTTCTTC.